The 12 T cell receptor beta chains reported below all come from one sample, sequenced in a study of control samples from healthy donors and cancer patients. This table comes from immunoSEQ multiplex PCR, and its TCRdb copy is limited to in-frame clones, with some not included. This sample contains 150,000 to 200,000 clones. The sequencing input was blood. Receptor source: a woman aged 25-40 years in good health.

This chain links TRBV7-2 with TRBJ1-1; D is perhaps TRBD1 (5 bases). There are 14 residues in the CDR3. V was cut by 1 base and J by 3 bases, with 9 bases left in between. Germline CDR1 reads SGHTA; CDR2 reads FQGNSA. DNA for the CDR3: TGTGCCAGCAGCTTAGGGGGCGCGGACACTGAAGCTTTCTTT. Translated: CASSLGGADTEAFF. Full variable domain (remainder filled in from reference TRBV7-2 and TRBJ1-1): GAGVSQSPSNKVTEKGKDVELRCDPISGHTALYWYRQSLGQGLEFLIYFQGNSAPDKSGLPSDRFSAERTGGSVSTLTIQRTQQEDSAVYLCASSLGGADTEAFFGQGTRLTVV.

V is TRBV19 and J is TRBJ2-3; no definite D call. The CDR3 sequence is 14 residues long. In germline, CDR1 is LNHDA, CDR2 SQIVND (reference sequence). Trimming shortened V by 3 bases and J by 2 bases, and 9 bases separated the two germline ends. This chain's CDR3 is CASSIEGFTDTQYF. As DNA, the CDR3 is TGTGCCAGTAGTATCGAAGGATTCACAGATACGCAGTATTTT.

The chain couples TRBV6-4 to TRBJ2-3; 16 bases line up with TRBD2. The germline CDR1 and CDR2 sequences are MRHNA and SNTAGT. The CDR3 has 18 residues. After removal of 0 bases from V and 1 base from J, the junction contained 1 base not matched to a gene. CDR3 sequence: CASSDSGTSGGGTDTQYF. The DNA for the CDR3 is TGTGCCAGCAGTGACTCCGGGACTAGCGGGGGGGGCACAGATACGCAGTATTTT.

The V gene is TRBV19, the J gene TRBJ1-1; TRBD1 agrees at 7 bases. V lost 3 bases and J lost 9; bases outside the gene matches: 4. Germline V gene data show CDR1 as LNHDA and CDR2 as SQIVND (reference sequence). The CDR3 totals 12 residues. The CDR3 DNA follows: TGTGCCAGTAGTATCCCGGGACAGCAAGCTTTCTTT. The encoded protein is CASSIPGQQAFF.

The V gene is TRBV7-8, the J gene TRBJ2-7, with D perhaps TRBD2 (5 bases). CDR1 SGHVS and CDR2 FQNEAQ come from the germline V gene. V was pared by 1 base and J by 3 bases, with 10 bases between. This CDR3 has 14 residues. CDR3 DNA: TGTGCCAGCAGCTTAGTGCCGGGGAACTACGAGCAGTACTTC. As protein: CASSLVPGNYEQYF. The variable domain in full, with the rest retrieved from reference TRBV7-8 and TRBJ2-7, is GAGVSQSPRYKVAKRGQDVALRCDPISGHVSLFWYQQALGQGPEFLTYFQNEAQLDKSGLPSDRFFAERPEGSVSTLKIQRTQQEDSAVYLCASSLVPGNYEQYFGPGTRLTVT.

This chain links TRBV7-3 with TRBJ2-7, with TRBD2 identical over 7 bases. The trim removed 1 base at V and 0 bases at J, leaving 12 bases unmatched. Germline V gene data show CDR1 as SGHTA and CDR2 as FQGTGA. The CDR3 extends over 18 amino acids. The CDR3 is CASSLRAPGEGSSYEQYF. CDR3 coding DNA: TGTGCCAGCAGCTTAAGGGCACCGGGGGAGGGAAGCTCCTACGAGCAGTACTTC.

The V call is TRBV14, the J call TRBJ1-4; no reliable D call. Germline V gene lookup returns CDR1 SGHDN and CDR2 FVKESK. This CDR3 has 14 amino acids. Trimming left V 2 bases short and J 3 bases short, with 7 bases between. The CDR3 coding sequence is TGTGCCAGCAGCCAAACTGTGGCTAATGAAAAACTGTTTTTT. Its translation is CASSQTVANEKLFF.

The genes are TRBV18 and TRBJ2-5; D gene unclear. The CDR3 has 13 residues. The V end was cut by 2 bases, the J end by 1 base, with 5 bases between. Germline CDR1 and CDR2: KGHSH and LQKENI. Written as DNA, the CDR3 is TGTGCCAGCTCACCAAGCTCCCAAGAGACCCAGTACTTC. Translating it yields CASSPSSQETQYF. Combining the CDR3 with reference TRBV18 and TRBJ2-5 gives the whole variable domain NAGVMQNPRHLVRRRGQEARLRCSPMKGHSHVYWYRQLPEEGLKFMVYLQKENIIDESGMPKERFSAEFPKEGPSILRIQQVVRGDSAAYFCASSPSSQETQYFGPGTRLLVL.

This chain links TRBV11-2 with TRBJ1-3, with D unclear. Germline lookup yields CDR1 SGHAT and CDR2 FQNNGV. Trimming shortened V by 5 bases and J by 1 base, and 9 bases separated the two germline ends. The CDR3 length is 14 residues. Here the CDR3 reads CASSQSRSGNTIYF. Written as DNA, the CDR3 is TGTGCCAGCAGCCAGTCCAGGTCTGGAAACACCATATATTTT.

The chain couples TRBV9 to TRBJ1-5; D is unclear. V lost 0 bases and J 2 bases, leaving 12 bases between the germline ends. Germline V gives CDR1 SGDLS, CDR2 YYNGEE. This CDR3 is 16 amino acids long. The CDR3 bases are TGTGCCAGCAGCGTAGCTGCCGGGGATGGCAATCAGCCCCAGCATTTT. This gives the protein CASSVAAGDGNQPQHF.

The chain employs TRBV9 and TRBJ1-2; D uncertain. V was cut by 5 bases and J by 4 bases, with 6 bases left in between. Per the germline V gene, CDR1 is SGDLS and CDR2 is YYNGEE. The CDR3 has 11 residues. This CDR3 reads CASSSVYGYTF. DNA for the CDR3: TGTGCCAGCAGTTCAGTCTATGGCTACACCTTC. Using reference TRBV9 and TRBJ1-2 for the parts outside the CDR3, the full variable domain is DSGVTQTPKHLITATGQRVTLRCSPRSGDLSVYWYQQSLDQGLQFLIQYYNGEERAKGNILERFSAQQFPDLHSELNLSSLELGDSALYFCASSSVYGYTFGSGTRLTVV.

V usage is TRBV19 and J usage is TRBJ1-1, with TRBD1 matching over 7 bases. The CDR3 consists of 11 residues. Trimming cost V 7 bases and J 6 bases; bases outside gene matches: 2. CDR1 is LNHDA and CDR2 is SQIVND in the germline V gene (reference sequence). The chain's CDR3 is CASMQGAEAFF. Written as DNA, the CDR3 is TGTGCCAGTATGCAGGGGGCTGAAGCTTTCTTT.